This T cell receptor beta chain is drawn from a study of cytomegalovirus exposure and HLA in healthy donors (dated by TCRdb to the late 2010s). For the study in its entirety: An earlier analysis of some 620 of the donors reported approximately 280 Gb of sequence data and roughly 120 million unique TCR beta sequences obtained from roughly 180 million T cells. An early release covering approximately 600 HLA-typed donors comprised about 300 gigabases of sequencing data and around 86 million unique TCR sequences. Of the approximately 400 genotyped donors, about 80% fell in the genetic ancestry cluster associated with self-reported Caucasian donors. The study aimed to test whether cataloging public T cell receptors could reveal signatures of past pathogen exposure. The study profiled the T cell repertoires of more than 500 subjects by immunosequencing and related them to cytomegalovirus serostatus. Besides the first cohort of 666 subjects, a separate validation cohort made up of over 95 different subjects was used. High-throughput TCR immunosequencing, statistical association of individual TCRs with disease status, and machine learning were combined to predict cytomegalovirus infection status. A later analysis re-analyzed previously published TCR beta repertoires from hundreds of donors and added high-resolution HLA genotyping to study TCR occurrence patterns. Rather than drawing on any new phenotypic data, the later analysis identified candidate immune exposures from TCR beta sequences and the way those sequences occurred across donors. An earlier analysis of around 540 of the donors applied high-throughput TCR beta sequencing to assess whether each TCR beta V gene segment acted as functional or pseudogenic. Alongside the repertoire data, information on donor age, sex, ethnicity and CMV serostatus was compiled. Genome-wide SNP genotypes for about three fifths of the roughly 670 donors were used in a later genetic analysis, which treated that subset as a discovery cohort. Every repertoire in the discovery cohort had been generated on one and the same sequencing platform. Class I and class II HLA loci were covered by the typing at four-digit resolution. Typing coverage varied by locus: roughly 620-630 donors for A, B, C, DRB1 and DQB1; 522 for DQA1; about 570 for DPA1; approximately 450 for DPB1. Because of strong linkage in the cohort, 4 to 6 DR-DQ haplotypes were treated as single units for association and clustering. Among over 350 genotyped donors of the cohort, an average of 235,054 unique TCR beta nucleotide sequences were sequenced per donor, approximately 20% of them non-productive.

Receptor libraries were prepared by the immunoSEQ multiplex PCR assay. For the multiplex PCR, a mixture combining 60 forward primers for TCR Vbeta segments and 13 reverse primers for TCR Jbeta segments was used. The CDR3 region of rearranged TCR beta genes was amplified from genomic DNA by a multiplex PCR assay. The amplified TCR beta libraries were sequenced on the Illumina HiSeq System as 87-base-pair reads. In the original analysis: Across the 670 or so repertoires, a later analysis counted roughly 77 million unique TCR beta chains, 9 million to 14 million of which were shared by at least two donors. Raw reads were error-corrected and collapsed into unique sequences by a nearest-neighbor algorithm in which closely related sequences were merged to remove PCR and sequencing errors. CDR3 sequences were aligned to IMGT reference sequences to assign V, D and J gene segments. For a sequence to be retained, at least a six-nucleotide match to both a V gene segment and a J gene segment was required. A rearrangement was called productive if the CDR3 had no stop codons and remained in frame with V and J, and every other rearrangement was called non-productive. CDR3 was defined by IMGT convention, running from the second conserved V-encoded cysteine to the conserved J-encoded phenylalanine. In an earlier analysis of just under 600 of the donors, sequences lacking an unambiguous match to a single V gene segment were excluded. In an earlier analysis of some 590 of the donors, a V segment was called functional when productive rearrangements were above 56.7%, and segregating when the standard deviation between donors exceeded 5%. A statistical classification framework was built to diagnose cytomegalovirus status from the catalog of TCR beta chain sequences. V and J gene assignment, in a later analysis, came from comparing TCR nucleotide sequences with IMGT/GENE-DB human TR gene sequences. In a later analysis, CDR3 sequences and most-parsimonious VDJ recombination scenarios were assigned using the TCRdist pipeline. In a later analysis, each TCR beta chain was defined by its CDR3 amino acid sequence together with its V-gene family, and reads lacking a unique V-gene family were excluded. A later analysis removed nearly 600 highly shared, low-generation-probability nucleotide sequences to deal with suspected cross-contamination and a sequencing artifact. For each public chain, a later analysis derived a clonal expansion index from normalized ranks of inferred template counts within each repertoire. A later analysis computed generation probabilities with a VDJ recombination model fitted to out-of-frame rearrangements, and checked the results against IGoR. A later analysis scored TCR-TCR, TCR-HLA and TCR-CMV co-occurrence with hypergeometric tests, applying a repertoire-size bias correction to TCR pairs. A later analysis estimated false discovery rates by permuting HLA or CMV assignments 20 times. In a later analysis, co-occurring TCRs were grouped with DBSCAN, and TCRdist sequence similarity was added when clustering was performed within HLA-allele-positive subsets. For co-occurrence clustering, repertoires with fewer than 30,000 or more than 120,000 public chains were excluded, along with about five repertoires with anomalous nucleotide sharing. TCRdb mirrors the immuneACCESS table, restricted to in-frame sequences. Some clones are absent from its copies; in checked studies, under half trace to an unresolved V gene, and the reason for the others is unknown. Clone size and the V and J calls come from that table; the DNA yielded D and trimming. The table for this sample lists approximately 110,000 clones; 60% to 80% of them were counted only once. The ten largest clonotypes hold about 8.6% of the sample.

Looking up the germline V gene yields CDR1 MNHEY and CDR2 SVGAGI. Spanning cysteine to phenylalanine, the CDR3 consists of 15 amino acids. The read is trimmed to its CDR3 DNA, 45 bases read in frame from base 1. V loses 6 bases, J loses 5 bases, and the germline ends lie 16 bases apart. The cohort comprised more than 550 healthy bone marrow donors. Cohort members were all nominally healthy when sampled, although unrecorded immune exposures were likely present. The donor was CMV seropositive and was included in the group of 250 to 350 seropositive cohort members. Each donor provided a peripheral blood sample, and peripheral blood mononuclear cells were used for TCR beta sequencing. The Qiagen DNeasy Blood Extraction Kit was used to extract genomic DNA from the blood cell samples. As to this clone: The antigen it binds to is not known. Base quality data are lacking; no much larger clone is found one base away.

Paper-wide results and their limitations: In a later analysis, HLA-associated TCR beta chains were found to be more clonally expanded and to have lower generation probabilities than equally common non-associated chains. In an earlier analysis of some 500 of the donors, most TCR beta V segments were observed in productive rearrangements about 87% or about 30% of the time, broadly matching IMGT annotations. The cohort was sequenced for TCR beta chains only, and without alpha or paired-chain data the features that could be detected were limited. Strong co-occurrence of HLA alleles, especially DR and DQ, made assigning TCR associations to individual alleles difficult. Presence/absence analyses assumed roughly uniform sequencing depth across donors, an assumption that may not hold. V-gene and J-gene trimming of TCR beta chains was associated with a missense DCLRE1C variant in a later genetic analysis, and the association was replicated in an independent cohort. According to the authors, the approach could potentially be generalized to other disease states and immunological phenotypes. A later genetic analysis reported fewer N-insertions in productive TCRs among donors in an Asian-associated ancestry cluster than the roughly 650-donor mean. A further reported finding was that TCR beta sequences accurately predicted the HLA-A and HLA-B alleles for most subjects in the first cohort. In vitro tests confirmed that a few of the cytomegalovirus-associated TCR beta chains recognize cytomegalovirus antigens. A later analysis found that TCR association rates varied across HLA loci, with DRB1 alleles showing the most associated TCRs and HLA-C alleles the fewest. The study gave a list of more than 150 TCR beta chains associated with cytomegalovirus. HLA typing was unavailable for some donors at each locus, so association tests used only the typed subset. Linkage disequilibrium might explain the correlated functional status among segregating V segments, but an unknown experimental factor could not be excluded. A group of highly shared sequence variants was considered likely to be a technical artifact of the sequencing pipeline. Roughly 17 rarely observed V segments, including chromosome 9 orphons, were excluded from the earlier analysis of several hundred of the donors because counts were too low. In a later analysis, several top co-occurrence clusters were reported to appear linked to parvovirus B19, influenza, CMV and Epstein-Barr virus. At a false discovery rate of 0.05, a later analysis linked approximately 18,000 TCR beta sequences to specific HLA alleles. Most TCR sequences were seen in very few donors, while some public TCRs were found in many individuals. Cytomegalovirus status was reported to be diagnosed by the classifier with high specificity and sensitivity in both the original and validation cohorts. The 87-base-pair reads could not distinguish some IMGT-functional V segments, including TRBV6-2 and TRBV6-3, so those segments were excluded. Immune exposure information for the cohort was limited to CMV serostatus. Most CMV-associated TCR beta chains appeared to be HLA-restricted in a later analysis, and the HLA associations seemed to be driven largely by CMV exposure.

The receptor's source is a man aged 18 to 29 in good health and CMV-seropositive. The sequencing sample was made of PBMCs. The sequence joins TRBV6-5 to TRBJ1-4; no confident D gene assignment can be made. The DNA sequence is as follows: TGTGCCAGCAGCCCTATGCGAAGGGAGAATGAAAAACTGTTTTTT. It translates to CASSPMRRENEKLFF.